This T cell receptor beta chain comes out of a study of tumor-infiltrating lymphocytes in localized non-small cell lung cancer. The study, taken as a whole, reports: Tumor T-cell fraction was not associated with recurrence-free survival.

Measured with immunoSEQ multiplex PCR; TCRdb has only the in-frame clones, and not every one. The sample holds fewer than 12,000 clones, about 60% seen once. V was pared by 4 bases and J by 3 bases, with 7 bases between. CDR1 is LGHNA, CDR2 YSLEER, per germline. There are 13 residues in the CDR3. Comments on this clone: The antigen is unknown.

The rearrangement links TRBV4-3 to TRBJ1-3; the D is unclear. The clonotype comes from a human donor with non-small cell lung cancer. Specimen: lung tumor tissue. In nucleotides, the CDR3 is TGCGCCAGCAGCCCTGTTCATGGAAACACCATATATTTT. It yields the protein CASSPVHGNTIYF.